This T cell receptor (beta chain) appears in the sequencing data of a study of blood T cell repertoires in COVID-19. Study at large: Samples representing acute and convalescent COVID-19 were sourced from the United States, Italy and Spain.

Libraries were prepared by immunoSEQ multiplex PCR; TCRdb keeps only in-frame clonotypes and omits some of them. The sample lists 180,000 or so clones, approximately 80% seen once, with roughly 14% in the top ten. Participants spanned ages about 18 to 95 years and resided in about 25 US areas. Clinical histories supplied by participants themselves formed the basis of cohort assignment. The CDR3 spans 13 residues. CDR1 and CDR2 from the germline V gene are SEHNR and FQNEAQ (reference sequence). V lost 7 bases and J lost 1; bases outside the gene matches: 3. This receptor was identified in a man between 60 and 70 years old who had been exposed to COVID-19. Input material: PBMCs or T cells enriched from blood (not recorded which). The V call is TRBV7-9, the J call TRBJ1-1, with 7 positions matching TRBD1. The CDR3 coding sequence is TGTGCCAGCAACAGGGGCGAGAACACTGAAGCTTTCTTT. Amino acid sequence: CASNRGENTEAFF.